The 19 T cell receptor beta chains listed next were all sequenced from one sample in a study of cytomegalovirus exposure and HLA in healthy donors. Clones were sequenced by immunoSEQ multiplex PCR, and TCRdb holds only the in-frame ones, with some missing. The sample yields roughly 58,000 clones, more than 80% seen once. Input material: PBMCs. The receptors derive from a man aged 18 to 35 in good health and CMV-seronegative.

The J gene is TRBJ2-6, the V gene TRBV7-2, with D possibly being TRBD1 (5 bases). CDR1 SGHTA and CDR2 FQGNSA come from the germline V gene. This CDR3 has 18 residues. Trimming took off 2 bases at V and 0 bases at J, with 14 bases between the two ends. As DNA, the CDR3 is TGTGCCAGCAGCTTACAGGGATCGTCCTTCTCTGGGGCCAACGTCCTGACTTTC. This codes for CASSLQGSSFSGANVLTF.

CDR3 nucleotide sequence: TGTGCCAGCAGATCAACAGGGGTGCCTAACTACGAGCAGTACTTC. This sequence encodes CASRSTGVPNYEQYF. The chain carries TRBV6-6 and TRBJ2-7; 7 nucleotides align to TRBD1. In germline, CDR1 is MNHNY, CDR2 SVGAGI (reference sequence). Losses at the gene ends were 6 bases for V and 3 bases for J; bases not matched to a gene: 11. The CDR3 runs 15 residues.

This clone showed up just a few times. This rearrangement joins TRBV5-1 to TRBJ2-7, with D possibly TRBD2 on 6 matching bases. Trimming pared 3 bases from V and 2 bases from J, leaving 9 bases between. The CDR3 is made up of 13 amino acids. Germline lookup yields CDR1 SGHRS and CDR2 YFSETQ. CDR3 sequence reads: CASSSGLTYEQYF. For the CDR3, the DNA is TGCGCCAGCAGCTCGGGACTCACCTACGAGCAGTACTTC.

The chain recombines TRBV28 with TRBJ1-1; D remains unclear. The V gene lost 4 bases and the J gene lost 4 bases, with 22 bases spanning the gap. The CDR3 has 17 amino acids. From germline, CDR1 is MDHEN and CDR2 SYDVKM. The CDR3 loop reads CASSSADSRARGTEAFF. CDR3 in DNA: TGTGCCAGCAGTTCCGCGGACTCCCGGGCTCGGGGCACTGAAGCTTTCTTT.

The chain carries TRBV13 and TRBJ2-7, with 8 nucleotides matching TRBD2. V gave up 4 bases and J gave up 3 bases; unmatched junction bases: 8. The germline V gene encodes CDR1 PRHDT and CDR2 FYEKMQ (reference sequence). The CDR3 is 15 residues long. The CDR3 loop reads CASSSGRAGSYEQYF. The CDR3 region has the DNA TGTGCCAGCAGCTCCGGGAGGGCCGGTAGCTACGAGCAGTACTTC.

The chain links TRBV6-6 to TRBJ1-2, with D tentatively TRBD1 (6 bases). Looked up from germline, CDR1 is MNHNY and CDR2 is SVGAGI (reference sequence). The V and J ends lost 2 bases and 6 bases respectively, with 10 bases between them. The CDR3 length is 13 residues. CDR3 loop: CASSYGGLDGYTF. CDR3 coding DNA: TGTGCCAGCAGTTACGGGGGCCTTGATGGCTACACCTTC.

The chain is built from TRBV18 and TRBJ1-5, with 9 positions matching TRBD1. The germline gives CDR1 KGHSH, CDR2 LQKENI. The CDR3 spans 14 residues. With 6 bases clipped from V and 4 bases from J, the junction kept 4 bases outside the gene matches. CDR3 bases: TGTGCCAGCTCGTCGGACAGGGGAAATCAGCCCCAGCATTTT. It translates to CASSSDRGNQPQHF.

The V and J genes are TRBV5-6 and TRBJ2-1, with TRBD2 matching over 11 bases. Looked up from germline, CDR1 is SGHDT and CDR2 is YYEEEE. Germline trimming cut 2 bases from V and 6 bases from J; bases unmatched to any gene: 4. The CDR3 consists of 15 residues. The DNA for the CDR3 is TGTGCCAGCAGCTTACTAGCGGGAGTAACCAATGAGCAGTTCTTC. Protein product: CASSLLAGVTNEQFF. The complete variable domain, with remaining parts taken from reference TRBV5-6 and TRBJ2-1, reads DAGVTQSPTHLIKTRGQQVTLRCSPKSGHDTVSWYQQALGQGPQFIFQYYEEEERQRGNFPDRFSGHQFPNYSSELNVNALLLGDSALYLCASSLLAGVTNEQFFGPGTRLTVL.

The CDR3 protein is CASSLRDTYGYTF. For the CDR3, the DNA is TGTGCCAGCAGTTTACGGGACACCTATGGCTACACCTTC. This rearrangement joins TRBV28 to TRBJ1-2; D possibly corresponds to TRBD1 (6 bases). V lost 2 bases to trimming and J lost 4 bases, with 8 bases between them. The V gene's germline CDR1 is MDHEN and CDR2 SYDVKM. The CDR3 is 13 residues long.

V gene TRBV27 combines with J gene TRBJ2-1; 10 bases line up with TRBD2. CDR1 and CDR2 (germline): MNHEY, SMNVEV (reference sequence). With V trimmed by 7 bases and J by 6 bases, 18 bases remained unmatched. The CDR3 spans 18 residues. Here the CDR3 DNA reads TGTGCCAGCACCGAAAACCTAAGGGGGGTAGCGGGGGGCAATGAGCAGTTCTTC. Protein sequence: CASTENLRGVAGGNEQFF.

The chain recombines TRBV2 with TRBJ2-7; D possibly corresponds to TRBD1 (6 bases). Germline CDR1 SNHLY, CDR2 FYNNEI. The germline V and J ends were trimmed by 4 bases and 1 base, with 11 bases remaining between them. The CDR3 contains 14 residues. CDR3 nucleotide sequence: TGTGCCAGCAGTGCCCGACAGGTATCCTACGAGCAGTACTTC. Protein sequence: CASSARQVSYEQYF. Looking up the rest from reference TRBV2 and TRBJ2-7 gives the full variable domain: EPEVTQTPSHQVTQMGQEVILRCVPISNHLYFYWYRQILGQKVEFLVSFYNNEISEKSEIFDDQFSVERPDGSNFTLKIRSTKLEDSAMYFCASSARQVSYEQYFGPGTRLTVT.

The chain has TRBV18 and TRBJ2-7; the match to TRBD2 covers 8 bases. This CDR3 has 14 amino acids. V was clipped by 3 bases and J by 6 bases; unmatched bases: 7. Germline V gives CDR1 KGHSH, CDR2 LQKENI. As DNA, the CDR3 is TGTGCCAGCTCACCTCGGAGCGGGAGTAGCGAGCAGTACTTC. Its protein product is CASSPRSGSSEQYF.

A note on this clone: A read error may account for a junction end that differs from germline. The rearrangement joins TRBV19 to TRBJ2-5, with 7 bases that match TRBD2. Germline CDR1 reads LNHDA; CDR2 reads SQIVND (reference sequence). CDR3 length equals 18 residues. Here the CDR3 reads CAVLIARYPRGRESEGDF. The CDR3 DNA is TGTGCCGTCCTAATTGCACGATACCCCCGAGGGCGGGAGTCCGAAGGGGACTTC. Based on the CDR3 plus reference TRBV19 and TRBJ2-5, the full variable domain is DGGITQSPKYLFRKEGQNVTLSCEQNLNHDAMYWYRQDPGQGLRLIYYSQIVNDFQKGDIAEGYSVSREKKESFPLTVTSAQKNPTAFYLCAVLIARYPRGRESEGDFGPGTRLLVL.

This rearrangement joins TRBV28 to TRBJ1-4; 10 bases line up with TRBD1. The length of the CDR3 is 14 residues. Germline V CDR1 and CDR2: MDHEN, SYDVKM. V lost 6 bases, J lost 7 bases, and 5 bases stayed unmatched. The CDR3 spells CASRTGGNGEKLFF. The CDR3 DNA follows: TGTGCCAGCAGGACAGGGGGCAATGGTGAAAAACTGTTTTTT. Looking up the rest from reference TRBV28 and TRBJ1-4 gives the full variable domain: DVKVTQSSRYLVKRTGEKVFLECVQDMDHENMFWYRQDPGLGLRLIYFSYDVKMKEKGDIPEGYSVSREKKERFSLILESASTNQTSMYLCASRTGGNGEKLFFGSGTQLSVL.

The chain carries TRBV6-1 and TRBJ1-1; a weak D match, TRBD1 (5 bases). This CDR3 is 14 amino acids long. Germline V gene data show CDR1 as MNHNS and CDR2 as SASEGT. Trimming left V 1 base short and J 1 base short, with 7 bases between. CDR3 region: CASSEDRSNTEAFF. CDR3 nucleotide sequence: TGTGCCAGCAGTGAAGACAGGTCGAACACTGAAGCTTTCTTT.

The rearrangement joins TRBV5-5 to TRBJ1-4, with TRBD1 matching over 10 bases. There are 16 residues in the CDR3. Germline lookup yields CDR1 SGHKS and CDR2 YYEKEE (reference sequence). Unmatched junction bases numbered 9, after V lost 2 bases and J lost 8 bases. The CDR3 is CASSFSLGTGEEKLFF. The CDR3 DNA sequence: TGTGCCAGCAGCTTCAGCTTGGGGACAGGGGAGGAAAAACTGTTTTTT.

DNA for the CDR3: TGCGCCAGCAGCTTCAGTCGAGCGGGAGCAGGCAATGAGCAGTTCTTC. This encodes CASSFSRAGAGNEQFF. This sequence joins TRBV5-1 and TRBJ2-1; 8 bases map to TRBD2. In germline, CDR1 is SGHRS, CDR2 YFSETQ. The CDR3 runs 16 residues. The ends lost 2 bases at V and 6 bases at J; junction bases unmatched: 10.

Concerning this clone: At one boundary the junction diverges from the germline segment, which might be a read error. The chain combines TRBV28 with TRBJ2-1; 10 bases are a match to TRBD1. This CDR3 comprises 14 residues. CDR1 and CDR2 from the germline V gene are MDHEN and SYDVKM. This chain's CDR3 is CASRPGTGVRERFF. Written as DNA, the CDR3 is TGTGCCAGCAGACCCGGGACAGGGGTCCGCGAGCGGTTCTTC.

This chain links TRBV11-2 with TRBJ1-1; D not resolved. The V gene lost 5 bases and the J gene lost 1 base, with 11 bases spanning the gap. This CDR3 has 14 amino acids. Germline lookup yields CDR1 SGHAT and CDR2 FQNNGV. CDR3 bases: TGTGCCAGCAGCATTCTTGAGGGGAACACTGAAGCTTTCTTT. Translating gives CASSILEGNTEAFF.